This T cell receptor beta chain was observed in a study of shared clonotypes between healthy human individuals. Study donors comprised healthy, HIV-negative adults devoid of recent acute infection or vaccination. Each CD8 memory set brought CD45RO+ cells together with CCR7-negative CD45RA+ TemRA cells. Across several immunoSEQ plates, the genomic DNA of each subset was split evenly. Sequenced by immunoSEQ multiplex PCR; TCRdb stores in-frame clones only, minus some. The profile shows under 120,000 clones, just over 65% of them singletons. Regarding the study as a whole: Non-shared clonotypes had lower generation probabilities than those shared by all four donors.

CDR3 length: 13 residues. Germline V CDR1 and CDR2: LNHDA, SQIVND (reference sequence). Note on this clone: Its antigen remains unidentified.

The sequenced sample was memory CD8+ T cells sorted from blood. The subset is: CD45RO+ cells pooled with CCR7-negative TemRA cells. V usage is TRBV19 and J usage is TRBJ2-5; D possibly uses TRBD1 or TRBD2 (5 bases each). The DNA end is a closer match to TRBJ2-7, so the J assignment may be wrong. This TCR came from a young woman in good health. The CDR3 here is CASIGTDSYEQYF. DNA for the CDR3: TGTGCCAGTATTGGGACCGACTCCTACGAGCAGTACTTC.